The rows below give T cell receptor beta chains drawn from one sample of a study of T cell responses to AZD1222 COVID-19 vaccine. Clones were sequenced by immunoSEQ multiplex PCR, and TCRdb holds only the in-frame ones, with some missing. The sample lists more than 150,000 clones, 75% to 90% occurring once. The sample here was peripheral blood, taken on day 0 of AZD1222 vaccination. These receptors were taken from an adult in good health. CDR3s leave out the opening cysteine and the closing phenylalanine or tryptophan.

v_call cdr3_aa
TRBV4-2 ASSQIAGEAGTQY
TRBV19 ASTDTGISNQPQH
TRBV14 ASSQGPGIEQF
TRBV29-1 SGQGLNEKLF
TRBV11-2 ASSNPRTADNSPLH
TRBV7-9 ASAIVGAFYNEQF
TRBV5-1 ASSLAPTSTNTIY
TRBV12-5 ASGLWTSGRVAQY
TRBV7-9 ASGSAGAPNYGYT
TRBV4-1 ASSSGGGNIQY
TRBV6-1 ASSSEGRGSYGYT
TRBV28 ASSLIGSYSNQPQH
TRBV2 ASSVEGARGYT
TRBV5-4 ASSFDRGDTEAF
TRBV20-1 SASNGVAGYT
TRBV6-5 ASTTQGTSYNEQF
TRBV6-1 ASSEGGQGPSGNTIY
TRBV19 ASSRVRNTQY
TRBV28 ASSRPGTGNYGYT
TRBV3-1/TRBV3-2 ASSPDRGLVGEQF
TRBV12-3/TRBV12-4 ASSLGNQPQH
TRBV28 ASSPGGSNQPQH
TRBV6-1 ASSDDGDRANYGYT
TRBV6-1 ASSELDGYGYT
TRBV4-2 ASSQPPSGSNRERYEQY